This TCR beta chain came from a study of blood T cells in healthy people across ages (dated by TCRdb to between 2015 and 2017). Context from the whole study: Template switching captured roughly one uniquely barcoded TCR beta cDNA molecule per two T cells in model experiments. The study measured age-related changes in TCR beta repertoire diversity using deep sequencing normalized with unique cDNA molecular identifiers. The donors were split into four age groups: young (average approximately 16 years), middle-aged (roughly 42), aged (around 67) and long-lived (under 90). To avoid experimental bias, donors of different ages were randomly spread across the sequencing lanes. The study analyzed two additional independent replicas of 1 million unique cDNA reads from the same blood draw for two donors, one aged 18 to 29 and one aged 80 or older. What the research found in general, with its limitations: Compared with the aged group, the long-lived group had more naive CD4+ T cells, fewer expanded clones and increased TCR diversity, suggesting age selection. Conclusive comparison of naive and antigen-experienced compartments was prevented by the profiling of bulk unsorted PBMCs. As age increased, observed TCR beta diversity per million T cells dropped in a roughly linear way, and a significant reduction was already evident by age about 40. Because the CMV infection status of the donors was unknown, age-related changes in expanded clonotypes may potentially have been confounded. Estimates of total diversity from one million sequenced T cells were regarded as lower bounds and underestimates. There was a strong correlation between observed TCR beta diversity and the percentage of naive T cells measured by flow cytometry.

To note about this clonotype: Its antigen is unknown. No base qualities exist here, and no much larger clone lies one base off it.

The library relied on 5' RACE. For sequencing, an Illumina HiSeq 2500 was employed. The second PCR ran for roughly 7 to 11 cycles and used a J-beta primer mix along with a sample-barcoded 5' primer. A unique molecular identifier was introduced onto each TCR beta cDNA molecule by a template-switch 5' adaptor carrying 12 random nucleotides. At least 2.5 million CDR3-containing paired-end reads were obtained from each sample. First-strand cDNA synthesis was performed from all RNA using the Mint cDNA synthesis kit, with priming by a TRBC-specific oligonucleotide. After uracil-DNA glycosylase treatment, a first 18-cycle PCR used universal primers M1SS and BC2_uni_R on all cDNA. In the paper's pipeline: For normalization, 1 million high-quality reads were randomly selected from each sample, with every read carrying a distinct molecular identifier. Instead of being binned into consensus sequences, reads with shared molecular identifiers were discarded. MiTCR, with a Q25 quality threshold and the strictest error-elimination algorithm, was used for CDR3 identification, clonotype clustering and error correction. A nonparametric unseen species model using Euler transformation provided a lower-bound estimate of total TCR beta diversity. TCRdb reworked the public reads: Q25 trimming with fastp, MiXCR clone assembly, productive beta chains retained. Every distinct CDR3 protein forms one entry, paired with its most common genes and DNA. Here the V and J calls rest on TCRdb's processing, not on the authors' analysis. A total of roughly 800,000 distinct CDR3 sequences appear in this sample, about 37% of them only once. Of the sample, 10% to 15% is held by the ten largest clones.

The approximately 39 donors, aged roughly 6 to 95 years, were systemically healthy Caucasian individuals from Russia. Around 9.9 milliliters of peripheral blood were collected from each donor into EDTA-treated Vacutainer tubes. Ficoll-Paque density-gradient centrifugation was used to isolate PBMCs, with at least 7 million obtained per sample. Total RNA was extracted from PBMCs with Trizol reagent, with at least 6 micrograms obtained per sample. The percentages of naive CD45RAhigh/CD27high T cells were determined by flow cytometry on a PBMC aliquot from every donor. The trim is 6 bases for V and 3 bases for J, with a gap of 15 bases between the germline ends. The CDR3 runs 15 residues from the cysteine to the phenylalanine. The CDR3 DNA has 45 bases and is translated from base 1. CDR1 and CDR2 were assigned from the germline V gene as SNHLY and FYNNEI.

The sequenced material came from blood. The V gene is TRBV2 and the J gene is TRBJ1-5; no D gene can be assigned with confidence. This TCR derives from a man aged 18-30 years in good health. For the CDR3, the sequence is CASSGLSGNNQPQHF. The nucleotide sequence is TGTGCCAGCAGCGGACTCAGTGGGAACAATCAGCCCCAGCATTTT.